This T cell receptor (beta chain) was sequenced during a study of spatial heterogeneity in lung cancer. About the research overall: Mean representation of each unique TCR and UMI combination in the raw reads exceeded 9.5 occurrences.

This clonotype was found many times. The CDR3 contains 13 residues. The V gene's germline CDR1 is KGHDR and CDR2 SFDVKD. The ends were cut back, 3 bases at V and 1 base at J, with 5 bases in the middle. Every TCR cDNA molecule bore a unique molecular identifier. A single record per CDR3 protein comes from TCRdb applying MiXCR to the 5' RACE reads. The table has 90,000 to 95,000 distinct CDR3 sequences, more than 10% seen once. The time point here: sample taken at primary tumor resection. Whole RNA came from tumor, nontumor lung or frozen PBMC and was sequenced without being sorted. This chain uses TRBV24-1 with TRBJ1-1; D gene unclear. Sample: PBMCs, taken at surgery. The sequence came from a male donor with early-stage non-small cell lung cancer. The CDR3 reads CATSDGGNTEAFF. CDR3 coding DNA: TGTGCCACCAGTGATGGAGGGAACACTGAAGCTTTCTTT.